These 8 T cell receptor beta chains were sequenced from one sample in a study of blood T cell repertoires in COVID-19. Only in-frame clones appear in the TCRdb table, and some are missing; sequencing was by immunoSEQ multiplex PCR. The table lists over 150,000 clones, 85% of them singletons. The sequenced sample consisted of peripheral blood. The source is a man aged 35-49 years with acute or convalescent COVID-19.

The V and J genes are TRBV18 and TRBJ2-7; 13 bases map to TRBD2. Unmatched junction bases numbered 14, after V lost 3 bases and J lost 6 bases. The CDR3 runs 18 residues. The V gene's germline CDR1 is KGHSH and CDR2 LQKENI. CDR3 DNA sequence: TGTGCCAGCTCACCCTACATGATTGGGACTAGCGGGGACCTCGAGCAGTACTTC. It is translated as CASSPYMIGTSGDLEQYF.

The chain employs TRBV4-2 and TRBJ1-2; 10 bases line up with TRBD1. CDR3 length equals 15 residues. Germline lookup yields CDR1 LGHNA and CDR2 YNFKEQ. After removal of 4 bases from V and 6 bases from J, the junction contained 8 bases not matched to a gene. The CDR3 sequence: CASSPRDRGEDGYTF. The CDR3 DNA sequence: TGTGCCAGCAGCCCCCGGGACAGGGGAGAGGATGGCTACACCTTC.

V gene TRBV24-1 combines with J gene TRBJ1-5; TRBD1 matches at 7 bases. Trimming at V came to 4 bases and at J to 7 bases, leaving 9 bases not matched to a gene. Germline-derived CDR1 and CDR2 are KGHDR and SFDVKD. The CDR3 is 15 amino acids. The CDR3 is CATSESGRGDQPQHF. For the CDR3, the DNA is TGTGCCACCAGTGAGTCGGGCAGGGGGGACCAGCCCCAGCATTTT.

V is TRBV6-1 and J is TRBJ2-4; D gene uncertain. Germline CDR1 is MNHNS and CDR2 is SASEGT. The V end was cut by 3 bases, the J end by 1 base, with 13 bases between. This CDR3 contains 16 residues. CDR3 loop: CASSELLASAKNIQYF. The CDR3, as DNA: TGTGCCAGCAGTGAGCTCTTAGCCTCGGCCAAAAACATTCAGTACTTC.

The chain combines TRBV30 with TRBJ2-5; 14 nucleotides agree with TRBD2. Looked up from germline, CDR1 is GTSNPN and CDR2 is SVGIG (reference sequence). Germline trimming cut 0 bases from V and 5 bases from J; bases unmatched to any gene: 8. This CDR3 comprises 17 residues. In DNA form, the CDR3 reads TGTGCCTGGAGTGTGGGACTAGCGGGGGTTAATGGGGAGACCCAGTACTTC. Its translation is CAWSVGLAGVNGETQYF.

The chain joins TRBV5-1 to TRBJ1-1, with 7 bases identical to TRBD1. CDR1 and CDR2 from the germline V gene are SGHRS and YFSETQ. CDR3 length equals 15 residues. Losses at the gene ends were 1 base for V and 4 bases for J; bases not matched to a gene: 7. CDR3 coding DNA: TGCGCCAGCAGCTTGTTATCCACAGGGGCCACTGAAGCTTTCTTT. Its protein is CASSLLSTGATEAFF.

The chain links TRBV29-1 to TRBJ2-7; D gene ambiguous. V lost 4 bases to trimming and J lost 4 bases, with 8 bases between them. Germline CDR1 SQVTM, CDR2 ANQGSEA. This CDR3 comprises 11 residues. Here the CDR3 reads CSVGSQYEQYF. The CDR3 nucleotides are TGCAGCGTTGGCTCGCAGTACGAGCAGTACTTC.

The chain recombines TRBV5-8 with TRBJ1-5; D may be TRBD1 (5 bases). The CDR3 covers 15 residues. Between the trimmed V and J ends, which lost 4 bases and 7 bases, there was a span of 18 bases. Germline CDR1 reads SGHTS; CDR2 reads YDEGEE. The CDR3 loop reads CASSLEGRAEQPQHF. In DNA form, the CDR3 reads TGTGCCAGCAGCCTGGAGGGCAGGGCGGAACAGCCCCAGCATTTT.